The 3 T cell receptor beta chains reported below all come from one sample, sequenced in a study of blood T cells in healthy people across ages. A sample-barcoded 5' primer and a J-beta primer mix were used in a second PCR of about 7 to 12 cycles. TCRdb reprocessed the 5' RACE reads with MiXCR, giving one entry per CDR3 protein. The table lists approximately 780,000 distinct CDR3 sequences, more than 25% of them singletons. The sample was also linked to a second study, of T cells of mothers and their children.

The source material was blood. The receptors were sampled from a boy younger than 18 in good health.

V usage is TRBV12-3 or TRBV12-4 and J usage is TRBJ2-1, with a tentative D call TRBD1 (6 bases). The J call is doubtful: the DNA matches TRBJ2-7 better. The CDR3 consists of 13 residues. The CDR3 DNA reads as TGTGCCAGCTGTAACAGGGCCTCCTACGAGCAGTACTTC. It specifies CASCNRASYEQYF.

In this sample, this clonotype turned up a few times. The V and J genes are TRBV29-1 and TRBJ2-1, with 7 bases that match TRBD1. This CDR3 is built from 14 residues. The trim removed 6 bases at V and 2 bases at J, leaving 7 bases unmatched. Germline V lookup: CDR1 SQVTM, CDR2 ANQGSEA. This CDR3 is CSVETGTAYNEQFF. DNA for the CDR3: TGCAGCGTGGAGACAGGGACAGCCTACAATGAGCAGTTCTTC.

V usage is TRBV6-5 and J usage is TRBJ2-1; TRBD2 agrees at 9 bases. The germline V gene encodes CDR1 MNHEY and CDR2 SVGAGI. V dropped 4 bases and J dropped 8; count of bases not matched to a gene: 6. CDR3 length: 14 amino acids. The CDR3 reads CASSSGTSSHEQFF. The CDR3 nucleotides are TGTGCCAGCAGTTCCGGGACTAGCAGCCATGAGCAGTTCTTC.